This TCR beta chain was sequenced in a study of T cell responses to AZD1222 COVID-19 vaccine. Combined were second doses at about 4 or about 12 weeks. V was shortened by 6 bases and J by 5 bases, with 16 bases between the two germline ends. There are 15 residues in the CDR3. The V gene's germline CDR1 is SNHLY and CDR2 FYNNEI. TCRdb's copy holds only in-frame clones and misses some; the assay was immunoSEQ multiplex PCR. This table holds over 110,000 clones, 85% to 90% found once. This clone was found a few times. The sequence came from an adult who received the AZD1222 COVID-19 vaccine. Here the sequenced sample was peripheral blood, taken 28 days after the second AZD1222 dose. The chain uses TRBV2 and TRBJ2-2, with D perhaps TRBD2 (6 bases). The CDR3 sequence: CASRIRREETGELFF. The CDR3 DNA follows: TGTGCCAGCAGGATCAGGCGGGAAGAAACCGGGGAGCTGTTTTTT.